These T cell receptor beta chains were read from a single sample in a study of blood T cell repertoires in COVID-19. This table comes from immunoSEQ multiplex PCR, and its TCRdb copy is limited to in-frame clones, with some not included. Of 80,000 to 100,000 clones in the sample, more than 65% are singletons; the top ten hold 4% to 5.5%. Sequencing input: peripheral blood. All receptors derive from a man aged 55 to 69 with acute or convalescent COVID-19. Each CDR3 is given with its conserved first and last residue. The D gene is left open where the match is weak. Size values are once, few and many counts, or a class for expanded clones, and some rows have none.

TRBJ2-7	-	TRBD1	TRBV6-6	TGTGCCAGCAGTTACTTGGGACAGGGGAACGAGCAGTACTTC	CASSYLGQGNEQYF
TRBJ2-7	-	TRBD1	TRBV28	TGTGCCAGCAGCCAAACAGGGGTTCGCGAGCAGTACTTC	CASSQTGVREQYF
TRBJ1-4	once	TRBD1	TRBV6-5	TGTGCCAGCAGTCTTCGGACAGGGAGTGAAAAACTGTTTTTT	CASSLRTGSEKLFF
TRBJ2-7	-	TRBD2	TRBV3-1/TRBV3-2	TGTGCCAGCAGCAACGGCGGGGGAAGCTCCTACGAGCAGTACTTC	CASSNGGGSSYEQYF
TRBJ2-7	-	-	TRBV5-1	TGCGCCAGCACACCTTTAGGGGGCTACGAGCAGTACTTC	CASTPLGGYEQYF
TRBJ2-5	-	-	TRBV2	TGTGCCAGCAGTGTCATTCGGATCGAGGGGACCCAGTACTTC	CASSVIRIEGTQYF
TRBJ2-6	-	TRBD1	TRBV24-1	TGTGCCACCAGCATTACAGGGGGCTCTGGGGCCAACGTCCTGACTTTC	CATSITGGSGANVLTF
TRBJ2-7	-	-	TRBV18	TGTGCCAGCTCACCAATACAGGCGCCTACCTACGAGCAGTACTTC	CASSPIQAPTYEQYF
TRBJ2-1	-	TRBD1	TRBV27	TGTGCCAGCCGGGACAGACTTATCAGTGAGCAGCTCTTC	CASRDRLISEQLF
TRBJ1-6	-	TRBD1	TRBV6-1	TGTGCCAGCAGTGAAACGCAGGGGGCGTCCTATAATTCACCCCTCCACTTT	CASSETQGASYNSPLHF
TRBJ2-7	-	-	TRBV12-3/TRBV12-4	TGTGCCAGCAGTCCCGGGGTAAACTACGAGCAGTACTTC	CASSPGVNYEQYF
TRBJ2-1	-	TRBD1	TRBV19	TGTGCCAGTAGAGACGGGGACAGGTCCTTTTACAATGAGCAGTTCTTC	CASRDGDRSFYNEQFF
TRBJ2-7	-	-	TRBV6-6	TGTGCCAGCAGCCCTGCTACAGGTACCTACGAGCAGTACTTC	CASSPATGTYEQYF
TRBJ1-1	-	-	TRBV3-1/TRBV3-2	TGTGCCAGCAGCCAGCAGGGGAACACTGAAGCTTTCTTT	CASSQQGNTEAFF
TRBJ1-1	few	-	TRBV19	TGTGCCATTGGGAGAGGGAGGGGCCCAGAAGCTTTCTTT	CAIGRGRGPEAFF
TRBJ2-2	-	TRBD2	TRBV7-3	TGTGCCAGCAGCCCCCTAGCGGGAGTAAGCGGGGAGCTGTTTTTT	CASSPLAGVSGELFF
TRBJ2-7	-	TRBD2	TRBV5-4	TGTGCCAGCAGCTCCGGACTAGCGGGATCGGTCGTGCAGTACTTC	CASSSGLAGSVVQYF
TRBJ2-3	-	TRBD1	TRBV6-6	TGTGCCAGCAGACGAGGGACAGGGCTCACAGATACGCAGTATTTT	CASRRGTGLTDTQYF
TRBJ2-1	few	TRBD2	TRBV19	TGTGCCAGTAGTTTCGCCACAGGGACTAGCGGGAGGAGGGCCTCCTACAATGAGCAGTTCTTC	CASSFATGTSGRRASYNEQFF
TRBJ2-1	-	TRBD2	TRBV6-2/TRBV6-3	TGTGCCAGCAGTTTCCAGAAGGAGCGGGGGAACAACAATGAGCAGTTCTTC	CASSFQKERGNNNEQFF
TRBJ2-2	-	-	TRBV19	TGTGCCAGCGCGGGTTTTAGCACGAACACCGGGGAGCTGTTTTTT	CASAGFSTNTGELFF
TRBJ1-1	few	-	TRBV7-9	TGTGCCAGCAGCTTACTGGGCGCTGAAGCTTTCTTT	CASSLLGAEAFF
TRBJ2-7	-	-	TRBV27	TGTGCCAGCAGGATCCGACAGGCTGACTACGAGCAGTACTTC	CASRIRQADYEQYF
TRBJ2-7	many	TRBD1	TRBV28	TGTGCCAGCAGGCCGGGACAGGACCTCTACGAGCAGTACTTC	CASRPGQDLYEQYF
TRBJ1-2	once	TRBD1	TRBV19	TGTGCCAGTAGCGGGGCAGGGGGGTCTTATGGCTACACCTTC	CASSGAGGSYGYTF
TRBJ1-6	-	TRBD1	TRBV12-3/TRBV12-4	TGTGCCAGCAGTTCAGGGGGAGTGAAACCCCTCCACTTT	CASSSGGVKPLHF
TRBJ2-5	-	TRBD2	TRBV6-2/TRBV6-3	TGTGCCAGCAGTGGACTAGCGGAAATCCAAGAGACCCAGTACTTC	CASSGLAEIQETQYF
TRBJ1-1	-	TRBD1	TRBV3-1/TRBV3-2	TGTGCCAGCAGTGACAGGGGGCCGAACACTGAAGCTTTCTTT	CASSDRGPNTEAFF
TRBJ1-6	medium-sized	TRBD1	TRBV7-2	TGTGCCAGCAGCTTAAGGGGCAGGGGGGATTCACCCCTCCACTTT	CASSLRGRGDSPLHF
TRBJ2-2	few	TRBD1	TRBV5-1	TGCGCCAGCAGCTATGGACAGGGGGCGGACACCGGGGAGCTGTTTTTT	CASSYGQGADTGELFF
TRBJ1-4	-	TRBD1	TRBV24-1	TGTGCCACCAGTGGTAAGAACAGGGGGCGAATTGAAAAACTGTTTTTT	CATSGKNRGRIEKLFF
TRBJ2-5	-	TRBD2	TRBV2	TGTGCCAGCAATAGTGGAAAACTAGCGGGGTCCAGGGAGACCCAGTACTTC	CASNSGKLAGSRETQYF
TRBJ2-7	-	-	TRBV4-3	TGCGCCAGCAGCCGGGAGACATACTACGAGCAGTACTTC	CASSRETYYEQYF
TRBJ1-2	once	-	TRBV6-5	TGTGCCAGCAGTTACTCGGGGGAGGGCTATGGCTACACCTTC	CASSYSGEGYGYTF
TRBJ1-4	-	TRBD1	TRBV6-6	TGTGCCAGCAGTCAAACGAGAGACAGGGCCCCAACTAATGAAAAACTGTTTTTT	CASSQTRDRAPTNEKLFF